This TCR beta chain emerged from a study of cytomegalovirus exposure and HLA in healthy donors. Background on the study: The same platform was used for the 90 to 150 validation repertoires as for the roughly 660 first-cohort repertoires, as reported in a later analysis.

Assay used: immunoSEQ multiplex PCR; TCRdb lists only in-frame clones, some missing. Of 70,000 or so clones in the sample, approximately 94% are singletons; the top ten hold more than 1%. The clonotype comes from a woman between 18 and 29 years old in good health and CMV-seronegative. The specimen was PBMCs.

The CDR3 is CASSPVRWTSGANVLTF. DNA of the CDR3: TGTGCCAGCTCACCCGTCCGTTGGACTTCTGGGGCCAACGTCCTGACTTTC. The chain combines TRBV18 with TRBJ2-6; weak D call: TRBD2 (5 bases). The germline V gene encodes CDR1 KGHSH and CDR2 LQKENI. V was trimmed by 3 bases and J by 1 base, leaving 13 bases between them. This CDR3 is 17 amino acids long.